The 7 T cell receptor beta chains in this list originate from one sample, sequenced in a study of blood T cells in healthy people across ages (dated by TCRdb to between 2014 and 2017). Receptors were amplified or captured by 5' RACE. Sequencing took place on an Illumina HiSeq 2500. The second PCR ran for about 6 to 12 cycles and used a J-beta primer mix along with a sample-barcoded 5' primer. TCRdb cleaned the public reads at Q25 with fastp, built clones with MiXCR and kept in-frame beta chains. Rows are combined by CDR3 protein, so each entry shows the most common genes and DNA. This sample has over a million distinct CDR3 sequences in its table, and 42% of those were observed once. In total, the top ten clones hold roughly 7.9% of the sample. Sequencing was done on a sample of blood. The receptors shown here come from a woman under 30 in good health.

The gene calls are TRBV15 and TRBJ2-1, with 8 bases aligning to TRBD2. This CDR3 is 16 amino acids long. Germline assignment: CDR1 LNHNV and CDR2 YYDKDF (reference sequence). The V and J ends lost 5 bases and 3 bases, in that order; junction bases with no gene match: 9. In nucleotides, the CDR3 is TGTGCCACCAGCCTCCGTTGGGCGGGGGGCTACAATGAGCAGTTCTTC. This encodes CATSLRWAGGYNEQFF.

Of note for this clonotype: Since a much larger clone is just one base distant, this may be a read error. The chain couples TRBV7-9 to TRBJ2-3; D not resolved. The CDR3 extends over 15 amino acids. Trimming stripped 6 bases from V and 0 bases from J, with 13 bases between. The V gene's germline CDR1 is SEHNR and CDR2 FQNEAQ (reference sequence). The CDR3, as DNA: TGTGCCAGCAGTCAACTGGTGGGGAGCACAGATACGCAGTATTTT. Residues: CASSQLVGSTDTQYF.

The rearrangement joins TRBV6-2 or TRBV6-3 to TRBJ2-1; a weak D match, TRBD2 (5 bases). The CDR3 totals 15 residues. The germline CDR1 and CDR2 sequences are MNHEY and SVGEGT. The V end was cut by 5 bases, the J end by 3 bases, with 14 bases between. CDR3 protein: CASSARVDFYNEQFF. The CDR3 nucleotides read TGTGCCAGCAGTGCCCGGGTGGACTTCTACAATGAGCAGTTCTTC.

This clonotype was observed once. The CDR3 spells CASSYSWLAGGYEQYF. The CDR3 DNA reads TGTGCCAGCAGTTACTCATGGCTAGCGGGAGGGTACGAGCAGTACTTC. The genes are TRBV6-5 and TRBJ2-7; 12 bases match TRBD2. In germline, CDR1 is MNHEY, CDR2 SVGAGI. This CDR3 spans 16 amino acids. V gave up 0 bases and J gave up 4 bases; unmatched junction bases: 4.

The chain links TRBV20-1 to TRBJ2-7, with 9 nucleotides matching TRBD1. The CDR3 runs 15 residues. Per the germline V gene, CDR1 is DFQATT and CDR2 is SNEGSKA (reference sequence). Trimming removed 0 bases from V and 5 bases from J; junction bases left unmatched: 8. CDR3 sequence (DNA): TGCAGTGCTAGAGACCCGGGACAGGGTGGCCACGAGCAGTACTTC. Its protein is CSARDPGQGGHEQYF.

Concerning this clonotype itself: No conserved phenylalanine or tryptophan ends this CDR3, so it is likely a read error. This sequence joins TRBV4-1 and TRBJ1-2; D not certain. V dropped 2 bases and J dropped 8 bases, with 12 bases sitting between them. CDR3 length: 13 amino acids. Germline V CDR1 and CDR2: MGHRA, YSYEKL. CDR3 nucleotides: TGCGCCAGCAGCCAATCGTCTGGGTACGGCTACACCTAC. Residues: CASSQSSGYGYTY.

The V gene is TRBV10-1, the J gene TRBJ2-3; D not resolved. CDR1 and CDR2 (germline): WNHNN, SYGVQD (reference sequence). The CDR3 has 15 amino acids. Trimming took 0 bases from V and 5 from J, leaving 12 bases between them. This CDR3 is CASSESSASRDTQYF. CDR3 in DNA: TGCGCCAGCAGTGAGTCTAGTGCTTCGAGAGATACGCAGTATTTT.